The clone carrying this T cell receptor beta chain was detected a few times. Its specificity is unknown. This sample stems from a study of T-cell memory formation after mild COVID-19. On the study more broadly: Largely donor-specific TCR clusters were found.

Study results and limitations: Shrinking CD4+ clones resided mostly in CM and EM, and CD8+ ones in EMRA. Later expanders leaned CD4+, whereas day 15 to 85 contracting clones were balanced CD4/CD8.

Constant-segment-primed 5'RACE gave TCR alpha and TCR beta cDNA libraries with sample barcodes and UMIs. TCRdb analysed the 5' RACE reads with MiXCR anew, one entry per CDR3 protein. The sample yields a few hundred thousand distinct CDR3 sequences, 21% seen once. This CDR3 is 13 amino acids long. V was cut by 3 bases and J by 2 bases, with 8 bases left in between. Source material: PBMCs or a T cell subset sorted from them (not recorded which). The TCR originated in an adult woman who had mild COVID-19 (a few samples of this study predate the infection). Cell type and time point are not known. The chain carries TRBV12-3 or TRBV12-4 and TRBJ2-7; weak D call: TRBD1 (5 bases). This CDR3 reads CASSFQGTYEQYF. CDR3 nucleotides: TGTGCCAGCAGTTTCCAGGGAACCTACGAGCAGTACTTC.